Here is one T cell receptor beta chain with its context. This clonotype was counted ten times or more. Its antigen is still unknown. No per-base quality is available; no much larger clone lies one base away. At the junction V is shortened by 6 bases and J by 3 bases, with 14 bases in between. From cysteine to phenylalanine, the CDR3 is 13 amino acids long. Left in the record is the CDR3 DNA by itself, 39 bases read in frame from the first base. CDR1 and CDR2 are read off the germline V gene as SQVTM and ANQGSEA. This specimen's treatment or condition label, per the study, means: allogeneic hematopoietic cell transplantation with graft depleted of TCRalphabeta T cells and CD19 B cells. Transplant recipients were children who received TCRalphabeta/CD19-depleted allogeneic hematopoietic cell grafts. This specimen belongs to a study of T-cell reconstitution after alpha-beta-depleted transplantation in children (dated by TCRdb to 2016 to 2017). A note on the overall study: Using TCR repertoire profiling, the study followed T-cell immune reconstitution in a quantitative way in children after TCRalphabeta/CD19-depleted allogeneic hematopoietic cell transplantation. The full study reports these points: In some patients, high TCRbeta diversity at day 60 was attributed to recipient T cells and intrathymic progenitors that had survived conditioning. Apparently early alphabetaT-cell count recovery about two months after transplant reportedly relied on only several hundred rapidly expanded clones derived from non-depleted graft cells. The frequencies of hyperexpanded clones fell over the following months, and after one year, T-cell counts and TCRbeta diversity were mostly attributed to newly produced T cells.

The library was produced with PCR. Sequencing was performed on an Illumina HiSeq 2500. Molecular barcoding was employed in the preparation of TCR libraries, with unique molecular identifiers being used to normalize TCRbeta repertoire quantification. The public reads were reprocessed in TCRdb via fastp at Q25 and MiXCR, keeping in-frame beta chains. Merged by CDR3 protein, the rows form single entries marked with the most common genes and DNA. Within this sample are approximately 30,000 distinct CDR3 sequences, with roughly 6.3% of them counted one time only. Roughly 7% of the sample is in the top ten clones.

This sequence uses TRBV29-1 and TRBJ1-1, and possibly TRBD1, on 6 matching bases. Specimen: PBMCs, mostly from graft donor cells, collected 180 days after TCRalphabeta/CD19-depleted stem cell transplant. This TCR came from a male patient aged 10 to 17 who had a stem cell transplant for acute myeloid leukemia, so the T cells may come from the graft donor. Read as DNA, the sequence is TGCAGCGTCCTACGAGGGGGAGACACTGAAGCTTTCTTT. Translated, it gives CSVLRGGDTEAFF.